This T cell receptor beta chain was found in a study of beta chain features in type 1 diabetes. Study-wide results and caveats: All four CD4+ subsets of Type 1 diabetes patients contained TCRB CDR3s that were moderately but significantly shorter. The similarity of naive, central memory and Treg TCRB repertoires appeared greater among patients than among healthy donors.

All of the isolated RNA was reverse transcribed, so expressed TCRB transcripts were sequenced. The read count averaged roughly 4 million across naive, central memory and regulatory T cell samples. The assay was immunoSEQ multiplex PCR, and TCRdb's table has in-frame clones only and misses some. The sample holds about 710,000 clones; over 12% are singletons and the top ten take 0.035% to 0.04%. This CDR3 contains 14 residues. Germline assignment: CDR1 SGHRS and CDR2 YFSETQ. V was trimmed by 0 bases and J by 4 bases, leaving 9 bases between them. This clone was seen more than once but under ten times. The antigen remains unidentified. Other DNA sequences in the sample encode the same CDR3.

Input material: naive CD4+ T cells from blood. This sequence joins TRBV5-1 and TRBJ2-3; D might be TRBD2 (6 bases). The source of this sequence is a man aged 18-30 years with type 1 diabetes. The CDR3 sequence is CASSLDGTADTQYF. CDR3 DNA sequence: TGCGCCAGCAGCTTGGACGGGACTGCAGATACGCAGTATTTT.